This entry lists 5 T cell receptor beta chains sequenced from one sample in a study of T cell changes during pregnancy in multiple sclerosis. Sequenced by immunoSEQ multiplex PCR; TCRdb stores in-frame clones only, minus some. Of about 59,000 clones in the sample, around nine tenths were seen once. The source material was peripheral blood, sampled before pregnancy. These receptors all stem from a female donor with multiple sclerosis, enrolled in a pregnancy study.

J is TRBJ1-1 and V is TRBV9; D is unclear. Germline loops: CDR1 SGDLS, CDR2 YYNGEE. The V end was cut by 3 bases, the J end by 0 bases, with 6 bases between. The CDR3 length is 13 residues. In DNA form, the CDR3 reads TGTGCCAGCAGCGCTACCTTGAACACTGAAGCTTTCTTT. Translated, it gives CASSATLNTEAFF.

The chain joins TRBV5-1 to TRBJ2-7; perhaps TRBD1 as D (5 bases). Trimming took 0 bases from V and 4 from J, leaving 11 bases between them. The CDR3 length is 14 residues. Looked up from germline, CDR1 is SGHRS and CDR2 is YFSETQ. The CDR3 protein is CASSLGATAYEQYF. Here the CDR3 DNA reads TGCGCCAGCAGCTTGGGAGCGACAGCTTACGAGCAGTACTTC. The full variable domain, completed using reference TRBV5-1 and TRBJ2-7, is KAGVTQTPRYLIKTRGQQVTLSCSPISGHRSVSWYQQTPGQGLQFLFEYFSETQRNKGNFPGRFSGRQFSNSRSEMNVSTLELGDSALYLCASSLGATAYEQYFGPGTRLTVT.

The rearrangement joins TRBV19 to TRBJ1-6; 8 bases align to TRBD1. CDR1 LNHDA and CDR2 SQIVND come from the germline V gene (reference sequence). This CDR3 contains 15 residues. The ends lost 7 bases at V and 10 bases at J; junction bases unmatched: 12. The CDR3 DNA follows: TGTGCCAGTAAAGAGCCGGGACAGGAGTCATCACCCCTCCACTTT. This translates into CASKEPGQESSPLHF.

This clone showed up just a few times. The DNA of the CDR3 is TGTGCCAGCAGTGACTCCGGGGGCTCTGGGGCCAACGTCCTGACTTTC. It translates to CASSDSGGSGANVLTF. The V call is TRBV6-4, the J call TRBJ2-6, with D possibly matching TRBD2 (6 bases). Trimming took 0 bases from V and 0 from J, leaving 6 bases between them. This CDR3 spans 16 amino acids. Germline CDR1 is MRHNA and CDR2 is SNTAGT.

The count of this clone is one. The V and J genes are TRBV5-1 and TRBJ1-1; the D is unclear. CDR1 and CDR2 (germline): SGHRS, YFSETQ. The CDR3 has 15 residues. Trimming removed 0 bases at V and 0 bases at J, with 9 bases between. The CDR3 spells CASSLAEHMNTEAFF. CDR3 DNA: TGCGCCAGCAGCTTGGCGGAGCATATGAACACTGAAGCTTTCTTT.